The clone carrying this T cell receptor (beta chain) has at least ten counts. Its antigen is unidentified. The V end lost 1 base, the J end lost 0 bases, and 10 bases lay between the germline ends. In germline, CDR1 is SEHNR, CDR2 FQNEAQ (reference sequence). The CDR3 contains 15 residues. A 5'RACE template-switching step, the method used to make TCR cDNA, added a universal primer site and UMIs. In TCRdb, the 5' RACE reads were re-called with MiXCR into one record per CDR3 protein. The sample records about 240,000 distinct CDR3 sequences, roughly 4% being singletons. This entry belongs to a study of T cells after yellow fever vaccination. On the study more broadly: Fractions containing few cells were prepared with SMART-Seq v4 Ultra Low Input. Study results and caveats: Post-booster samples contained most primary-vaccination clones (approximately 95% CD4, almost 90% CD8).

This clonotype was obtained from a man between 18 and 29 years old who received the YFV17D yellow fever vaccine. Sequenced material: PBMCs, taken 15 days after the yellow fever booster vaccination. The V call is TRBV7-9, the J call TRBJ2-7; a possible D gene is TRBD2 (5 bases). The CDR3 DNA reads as TGTGCCAGCAGCTTAGGTGTGGGGAGCTCCTACGAGCAGTACTTC. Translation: CASSLGVGSSYEQYF.